This TCR beta chain comes out of a study of shared clonotypes between healthy human individuals. Study in general: A donor's plate count was three for CD4 naive and three for CD4 memory; CD8 naive had two and CD8 memory one.

The donor cohort consisted entirely of Caucasian adults residing in Nashville, Tennessee. Sequencing was performed with immunoSEQ multiplex PCR; in TCRdb, only in-frame clones are kept and a portion is missing. The sample has 2,500,000 or so clones; around 92% are singletons. This receptor was identified in a man aged 18 to 35 in good health. Some clones in this sample may be carry-over from other donors' samples. The sample comprised naive CD4+ T cells from PBMCs. Subset meaning: CD45RA+ positively selected.

CDR3 residues: CASSQDGGLWNEQFF. The CDR3 coding sequence is TGTGCCAGCAGCCAGGACGGTGGGTTGTGGAATGAGCAGTTCTTC. The chain carries TRBV11-2 and TRBJ2-1; D is unresolved. V was pared by 5 bases and J by 7 bases, with 18 bases between. The CDR3 is 15 residues long. The germline gives CDR1 SGHAT, CDR2 FQNNGV. The whole variable domain, filled in from reference TRBV11-2 and TRBJ2-1, reads EAGVAQSPRYKIIEKRQSVAFWCNPISGHATLYWYQQILGQGPKLLIQFQNNGVVDDSQLPKDRFSAERLKGVDSTLKIQPAKLEDSAVYLCASSQDGGLWNEQFFGPGTRLTVL.